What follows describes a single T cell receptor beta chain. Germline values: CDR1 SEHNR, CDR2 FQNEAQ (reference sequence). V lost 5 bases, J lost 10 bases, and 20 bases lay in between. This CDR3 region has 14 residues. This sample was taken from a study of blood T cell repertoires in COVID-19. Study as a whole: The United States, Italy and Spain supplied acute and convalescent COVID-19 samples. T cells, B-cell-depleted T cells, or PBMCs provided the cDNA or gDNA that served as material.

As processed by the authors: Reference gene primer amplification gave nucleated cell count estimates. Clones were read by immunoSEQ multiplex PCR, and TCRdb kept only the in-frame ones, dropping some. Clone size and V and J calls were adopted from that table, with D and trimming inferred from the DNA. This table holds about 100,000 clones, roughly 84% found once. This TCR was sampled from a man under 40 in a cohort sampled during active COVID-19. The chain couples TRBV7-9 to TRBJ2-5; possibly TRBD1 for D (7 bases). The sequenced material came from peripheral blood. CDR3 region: CASSQGGSVLGQYF. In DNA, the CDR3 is TGTGCCAGCAGCCAGGGGGGCTCAGTTCTGGGCCAGTACTTC. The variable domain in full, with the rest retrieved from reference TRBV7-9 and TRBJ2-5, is DTGVSQNPRHKITKRGQNVTFRCDPISEHNRLYWYRQTLGQGPEFLTYFQNEAQLEKSRLLSDRFSAERPKGSFSTLEIQRTEQGDSAMYLCASSQGGSVLGQYFGPGTRLLVL.